Described below is a single TCR beta chain sequence and its context. The RNA, about 0.5 to 1 ug, was put through reverse transcription using random hexamers. Multiplex immunoSEQ PCR targeted 54 Vbeta and 13 Jbeta TCR beta segments. One entry per CDR3 protein results from TCRdb running MiXCR on the immunoSEQ multiplex PCR reads. The top ten hold less than 0.15% of the sample, which has roughly 130,000 distinct CDR3 sequences, 96% seen once. These data are taken from a study of CD8 T cells in Susac syndrome. The wider study: Patients with Susac syndrome who were sequenced included over five with active disease and eight in remission.

V was pared by 5 bases and J by 7 bases, with 14 bases between. The CDR3 is 14 amino acids. CDR1 and CDR2 from the germline V gene are SGHAT and FQNNGV. Sequencing of TCR beta, carried out with a high-throughput approach, was applied to CD8+ and CD4+ T cells from the blood. Sequencing was performed on CD4+ T cells from PBMCs. The sequence was collected from a human donor with Susac syndrome. The rearrangement uses TRBV11-2 and TRBJ2-2, with a possible D match to TRBD2 (6 bases). CDR3 coding DNA: TGTGCCAGCAGCAAACGGGAGATTGACGGGGAGCTGTTTTTT. Protein product: CASSKREIDGELFF.